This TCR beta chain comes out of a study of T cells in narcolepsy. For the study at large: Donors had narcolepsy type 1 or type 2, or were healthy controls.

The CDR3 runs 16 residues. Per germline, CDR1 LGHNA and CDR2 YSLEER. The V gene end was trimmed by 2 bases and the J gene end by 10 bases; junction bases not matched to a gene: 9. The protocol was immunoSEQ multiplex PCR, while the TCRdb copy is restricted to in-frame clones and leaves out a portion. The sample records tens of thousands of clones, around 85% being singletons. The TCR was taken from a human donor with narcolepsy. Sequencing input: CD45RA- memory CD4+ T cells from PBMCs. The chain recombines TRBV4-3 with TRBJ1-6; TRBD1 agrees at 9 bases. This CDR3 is CASSQLAGQGGSPLHF. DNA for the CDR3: TGCGCCAGCAGCCAATTGGCGGGACAGGGTGGATCACCCCTCCACTTT.